This record looks at one T cell receptor beta chain sequence and its context. This entry is derived from a study of blood T cell repertoires in COVID-19. Study overall: Specimens from acute and convalescent COVID-19 originated in the United States, Italy and Spain. Sample material is recorded as cDNA or gDNA derived from T cells, B-cell-depleted T cells, or PBMCs.

Sequencing was performed with immunoSEQ multiplex PCR; in TCRdb, only in-frame clones are kept and a portion is missing. The table has a few hundred thousand clones, roughly 91% seen once. Two consecutive negative NP/OP PCR tests, clearance, or resolved symptoms defined Cohort 3 recovery. The TCR comes from a man aged 35-49 years who had recovered from COVID-19. The material sequenced was PBMCs or T cells enriched from blood (not recorded which).

This CDR3 is CASSLEVINSPLHF. The CDR3 DNA reads TGTGCCAGCAGTTTAGAGGTCATAAATTCACCCCTCCACTTT. V is TRBV28 and J is TRBJ1-6; unclear D gene. CDR1 is MDHEN, CDR2 SYDVKM, per germline. CDR3 length: 14 residues. V was trimmed by 2 bases and J by 7 bases, leaving 9 bases between them.